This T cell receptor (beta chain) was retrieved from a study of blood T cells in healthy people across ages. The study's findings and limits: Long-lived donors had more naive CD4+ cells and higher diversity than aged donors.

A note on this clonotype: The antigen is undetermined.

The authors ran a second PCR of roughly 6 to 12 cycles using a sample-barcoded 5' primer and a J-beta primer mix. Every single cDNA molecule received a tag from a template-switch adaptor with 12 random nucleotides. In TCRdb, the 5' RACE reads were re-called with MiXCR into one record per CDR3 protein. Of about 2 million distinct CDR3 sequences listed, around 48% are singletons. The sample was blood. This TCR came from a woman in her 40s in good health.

The CDR3 DNA follows: TGTGCCAGCAGCCCACCACATGGACCCTCCTATAATTCACCCCTCCACTTT. The encoded protein is CASSPPHGPSYNSPLHF. This sequence joins TRBV7-2 and TRBJ1-6; D not resolved. From germline, CDR1 is SGHTA and CDR2 FQGNSA. The V end lost 5 bases, the J end lost 0 bases, and 14 bases lay between the germline ends. The CDR3 totals 17 residues.